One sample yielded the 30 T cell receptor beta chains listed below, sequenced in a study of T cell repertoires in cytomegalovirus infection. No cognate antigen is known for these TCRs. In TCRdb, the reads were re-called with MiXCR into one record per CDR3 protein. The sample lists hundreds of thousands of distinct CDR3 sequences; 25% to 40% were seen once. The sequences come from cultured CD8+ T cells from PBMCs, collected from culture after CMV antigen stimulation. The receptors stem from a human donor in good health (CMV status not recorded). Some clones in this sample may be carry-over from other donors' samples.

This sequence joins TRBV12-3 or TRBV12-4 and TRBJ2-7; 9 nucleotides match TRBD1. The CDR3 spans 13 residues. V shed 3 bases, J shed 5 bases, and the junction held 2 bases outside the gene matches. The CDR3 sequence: CASSFRTGDEQYF. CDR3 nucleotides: TGTGCCAGCAGTTTTAGGACAGGGGACGAGCAGTACTTC.

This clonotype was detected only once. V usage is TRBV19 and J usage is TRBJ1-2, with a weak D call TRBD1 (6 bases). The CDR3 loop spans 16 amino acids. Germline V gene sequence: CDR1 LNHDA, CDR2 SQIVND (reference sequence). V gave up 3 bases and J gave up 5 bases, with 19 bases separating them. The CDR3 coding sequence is TGTGCCAGTAGTATCGAGGGGGTTCCTATCGCATATGGCTACACCTTC. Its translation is CASSIEGVPIAYGYTF.

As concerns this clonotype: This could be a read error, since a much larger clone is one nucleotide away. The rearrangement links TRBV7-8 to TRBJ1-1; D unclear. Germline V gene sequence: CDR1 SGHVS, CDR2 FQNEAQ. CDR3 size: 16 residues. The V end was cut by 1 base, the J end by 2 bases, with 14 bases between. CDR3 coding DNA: TGTGCCAGCAGCTTAGACCCGAGGCAATATAACACTGAAGCTTTCTTT. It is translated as CASSLDPRQYNTEAFF.

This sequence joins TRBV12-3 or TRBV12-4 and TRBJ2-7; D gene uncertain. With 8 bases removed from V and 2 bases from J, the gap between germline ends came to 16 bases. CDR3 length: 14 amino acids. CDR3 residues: CASGVVGSAYEQYF. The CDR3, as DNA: TGTGCCAGCGGGGTAGTTGGGTCCGCCTACGAGCAGTACTTC.

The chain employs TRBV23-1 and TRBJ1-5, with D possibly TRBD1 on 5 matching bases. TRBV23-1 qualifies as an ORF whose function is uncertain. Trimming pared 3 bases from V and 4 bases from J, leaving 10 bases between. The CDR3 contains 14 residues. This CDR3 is CASSHWDQNQPQHF. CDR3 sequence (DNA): TGCGCCAGCAGTCATTGGGACCAAAATCAGCCCCAGCATTTT.

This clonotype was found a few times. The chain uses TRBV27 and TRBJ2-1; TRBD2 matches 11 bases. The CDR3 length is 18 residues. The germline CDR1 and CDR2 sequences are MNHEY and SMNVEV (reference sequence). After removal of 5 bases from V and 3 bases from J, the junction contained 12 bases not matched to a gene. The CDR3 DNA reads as TGTGCCAGCAGTAACCTCCCCAGACTAGCGGGGAGCTACAATGAGCAGTTCTTC. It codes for CASSNLPRLAGSYNEQFF.

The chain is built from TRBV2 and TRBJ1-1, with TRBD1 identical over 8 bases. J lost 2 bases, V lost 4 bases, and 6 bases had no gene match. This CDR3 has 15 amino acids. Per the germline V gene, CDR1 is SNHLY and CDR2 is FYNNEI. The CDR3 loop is CASSGTGTGNTEAFF. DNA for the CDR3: TGTGCCAGCAGTGGTACCGGGACAGGCAACACTGAAGCTTTCTTT. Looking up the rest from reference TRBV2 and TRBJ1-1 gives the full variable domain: EPEVTQTPSHQVTQMGQEVILRCVPISNHLYFYWYRQILGQKVEFLVSFYNNEISEKSEIFDDQFSVERPDGSNFTLKIRSTKLEDSAMYFCASSGTGTGNTEAFFGQGTRLTVV.

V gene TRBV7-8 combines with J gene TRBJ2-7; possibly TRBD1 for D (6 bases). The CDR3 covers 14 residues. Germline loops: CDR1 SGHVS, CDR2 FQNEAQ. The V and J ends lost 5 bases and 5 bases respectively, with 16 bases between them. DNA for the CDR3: TGTGCCAGCAGCGCTACAGGGATAGGGGACGAGCAGTACGTC. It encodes CASSATGIGDEQYV.

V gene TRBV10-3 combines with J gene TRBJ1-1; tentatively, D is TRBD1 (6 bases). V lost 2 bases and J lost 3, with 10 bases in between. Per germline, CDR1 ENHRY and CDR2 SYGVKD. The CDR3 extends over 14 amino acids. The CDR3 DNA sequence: TGTGCCATCAGTGAGGAGGGGGTATACACTGAAGCTTTCTTT. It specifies CAISEEGVYTEAFF.

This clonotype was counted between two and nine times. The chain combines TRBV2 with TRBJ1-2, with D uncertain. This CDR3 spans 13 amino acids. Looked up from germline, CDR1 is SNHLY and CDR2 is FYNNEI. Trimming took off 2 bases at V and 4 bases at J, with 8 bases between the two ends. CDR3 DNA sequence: TGTGCCAGCAGTGAAAGGCGGGCCTATGGCTACACCTTC. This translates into CASSERRAYGYTF.

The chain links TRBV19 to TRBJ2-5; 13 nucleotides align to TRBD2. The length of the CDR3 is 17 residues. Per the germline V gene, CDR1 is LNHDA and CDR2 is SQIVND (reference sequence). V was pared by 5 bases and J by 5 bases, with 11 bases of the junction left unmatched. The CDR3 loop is CASSLGLAGVGEETQYF. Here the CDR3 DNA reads TGTGCCAGTAGTCTTGGACTAGCGGGGGTAGGGGAGGAGACCCAGTACTTC.

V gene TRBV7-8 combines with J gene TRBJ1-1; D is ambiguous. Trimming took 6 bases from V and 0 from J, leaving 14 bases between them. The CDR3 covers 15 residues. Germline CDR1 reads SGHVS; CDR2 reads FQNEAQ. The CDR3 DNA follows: TGTGCCAGCAGTTTTGACCGCACTTTGAACACTGAAGCTTTCTTT. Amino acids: CASSFDRTLNTEAFF.

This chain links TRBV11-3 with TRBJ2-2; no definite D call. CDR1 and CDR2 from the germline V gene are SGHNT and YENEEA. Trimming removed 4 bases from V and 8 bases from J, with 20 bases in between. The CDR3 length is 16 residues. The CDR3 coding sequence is TGTGCCAGCAGCTATGACAATTCCCTCCTACCTGGGGAGCTGTTTTTT. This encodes CASSYDNSLLPGELFF.

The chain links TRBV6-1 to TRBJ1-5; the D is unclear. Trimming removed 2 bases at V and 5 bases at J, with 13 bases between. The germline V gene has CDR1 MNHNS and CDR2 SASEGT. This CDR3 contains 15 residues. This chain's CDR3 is CASSEMWRSDQPQHF. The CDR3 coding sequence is TGTGCCAGCAGTGAAATGTGGAGGAGTGATCAGCCCCAGCATTTT.

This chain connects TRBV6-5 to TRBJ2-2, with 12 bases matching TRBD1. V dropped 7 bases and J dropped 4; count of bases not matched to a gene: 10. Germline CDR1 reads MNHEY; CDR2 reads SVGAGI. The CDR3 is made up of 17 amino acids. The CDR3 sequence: CASTPTGTGGITGELFF. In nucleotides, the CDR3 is TGTGCCAGCACCCCCACCGGGACAGGGGGCATCACCGGGGAGCTGTTTTTT.

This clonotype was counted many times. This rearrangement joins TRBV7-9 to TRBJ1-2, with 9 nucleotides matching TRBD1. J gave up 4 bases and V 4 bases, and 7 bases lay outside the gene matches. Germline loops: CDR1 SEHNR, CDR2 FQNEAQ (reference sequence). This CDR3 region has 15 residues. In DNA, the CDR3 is TGTGCCAGCAGCTCCGGACAGGGGAGGACCTATGGCTACACCTTC. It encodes CASSSGQGRTYGYTF.

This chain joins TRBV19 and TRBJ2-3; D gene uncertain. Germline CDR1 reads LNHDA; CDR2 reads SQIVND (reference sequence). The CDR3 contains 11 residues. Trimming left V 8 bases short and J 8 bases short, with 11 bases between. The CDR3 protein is CASLGAFTQYF. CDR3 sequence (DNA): TGTGCCAGTCTCGGAGCTTTTACGCAGTATTTT. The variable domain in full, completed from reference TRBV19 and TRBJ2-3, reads DGGITQSPKYLFRKEGQNVTLSCEQNLNHDAMYWYRQDPGQGLRLIYYSQIVNDFQKGDIAEGYSVSREKKESFPLTVTSAQKNPTAFYLCASLGAFTQYFGPGTRLTVL.

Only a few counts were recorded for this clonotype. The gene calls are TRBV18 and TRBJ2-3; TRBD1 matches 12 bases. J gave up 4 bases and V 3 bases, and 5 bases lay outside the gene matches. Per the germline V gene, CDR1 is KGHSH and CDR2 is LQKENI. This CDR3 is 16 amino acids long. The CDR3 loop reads CASSPMGQGAADTQYF. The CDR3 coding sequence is TGTGCCAGCTCACCCATGGGACAGGGGGCCGCAGATACGCAGTATTTT. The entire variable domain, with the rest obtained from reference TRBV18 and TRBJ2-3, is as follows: NAGVMQNPRHLVRRRGQEARLRCSPMKGHSHVYWYRQLPEEGLKFMVYLQKENIIDESGMPKERFSAEFPKEGPSILRIQQVVRGDSAAYFCASSPMGQGAADTQYFGPGTRLTVL.

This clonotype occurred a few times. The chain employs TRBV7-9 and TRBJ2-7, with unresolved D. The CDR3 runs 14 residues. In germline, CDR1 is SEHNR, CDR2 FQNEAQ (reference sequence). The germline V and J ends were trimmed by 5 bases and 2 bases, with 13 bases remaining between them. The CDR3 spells CASSVPVGTYEQYF. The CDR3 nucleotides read TGTGCCAGCAGCGTCCCAGTGGGCACCTACGAGCAGTACTTC.

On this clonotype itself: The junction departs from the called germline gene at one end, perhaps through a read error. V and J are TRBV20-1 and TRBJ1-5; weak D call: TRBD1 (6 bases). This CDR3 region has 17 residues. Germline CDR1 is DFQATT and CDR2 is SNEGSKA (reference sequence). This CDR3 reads CSSRAPVGGRGNQPQHF. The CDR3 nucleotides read TGCAGTTCTAGAGCCCCCGTAGGGGGTCGAGGAAATCAGCCCCAGCATTTT.

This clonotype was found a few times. Here the CDR3 DNA reads TGTGCCAGCAAACAGAGCACCCGGATGAACACTGAAGCTTTCTTT. This translates into CASKQSTRMNTEAFF. The V gene is TRBV6-2 or TRBV6-3, the J gene TRBJ1-1, with unresolved D. Germline loops: CDR1 MNHEY, CDR2 SVGEGT. V gave up 7 bases and J gave up 0 bases, with 15 bases separating them. The CDR3 sequence is 15 residues long.

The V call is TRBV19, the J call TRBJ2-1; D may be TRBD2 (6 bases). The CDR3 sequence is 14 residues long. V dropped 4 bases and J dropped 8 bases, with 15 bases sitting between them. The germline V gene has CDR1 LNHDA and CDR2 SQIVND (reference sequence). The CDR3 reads CASSTDYITDEQFF. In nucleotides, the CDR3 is TGTGCCAGTAGTACGGACTACATTACCGATGAGCAGTTCTTC.

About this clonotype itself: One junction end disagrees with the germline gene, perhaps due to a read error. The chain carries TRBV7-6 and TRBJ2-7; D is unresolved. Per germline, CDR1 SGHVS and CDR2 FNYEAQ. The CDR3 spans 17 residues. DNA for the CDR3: TGTGTCAGCAGCTTAGAAGATGCGTCGGACGGAACCTACGAGCAGTACTTC. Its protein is CVSSLEDASDGTYEQYF.

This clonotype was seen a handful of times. CDR3 sequence: CASSLFPRLAGSTDTQYF. The CDR3 bases are TGTGCCAGCAGCTTATTCCCTCGCCTAGCGGGTAGCACAGATACGCAGTATTTT. V gene TRBV7-9 combines with J gene TRBJ2-3, with 8 positions matching TRBD2. There are 18 residues in the CDR3. The V gene end was trimmed by 2 bases and the J gene end by 0 bases; junction bases not matched to a gene: 10. Germline V gene lookup returns CDR1 SEHNR and CDR2 FQNEAQ (reference sequence). Variable domain in full (rest from reference TRBV7-9 and TRBJ2-3): DTGVSQNPRHKITKRGQNVTFRCDPISEHNRLYWYRQTLGQGPEFLTYFQNEAQLEKSRLLSDRFSAERPKGSFSTLEIQRTEQGDSAMYLCASSLFPRLAGSTDTQYFGPGTRLTVL.

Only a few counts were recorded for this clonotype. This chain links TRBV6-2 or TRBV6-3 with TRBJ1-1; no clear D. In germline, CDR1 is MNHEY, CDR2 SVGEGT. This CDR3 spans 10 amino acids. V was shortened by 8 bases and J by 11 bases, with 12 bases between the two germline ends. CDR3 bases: TGTGCCAGCGGCACCCTGAGTGCTTTCTTT. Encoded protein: CASGTLSAFF.

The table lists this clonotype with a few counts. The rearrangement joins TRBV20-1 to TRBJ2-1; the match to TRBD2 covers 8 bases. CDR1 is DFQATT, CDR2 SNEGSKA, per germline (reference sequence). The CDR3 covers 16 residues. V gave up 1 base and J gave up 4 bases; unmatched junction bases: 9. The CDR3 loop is CSARGAVSGEYNEQFF. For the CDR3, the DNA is TGCAGTGCTAGAGGGGCGGTTAGCGGGGAGTACAATGAGCAGTTCTTC.

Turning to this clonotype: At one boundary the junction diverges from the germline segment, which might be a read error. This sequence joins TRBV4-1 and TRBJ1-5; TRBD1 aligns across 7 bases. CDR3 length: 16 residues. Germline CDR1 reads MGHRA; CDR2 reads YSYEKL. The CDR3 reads CASSQDLQGGNQPQHF. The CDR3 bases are TGTGCCAGCAGCCAAGATCTTCAGGGGGGCAATCAGCCCCAGCATTTT.

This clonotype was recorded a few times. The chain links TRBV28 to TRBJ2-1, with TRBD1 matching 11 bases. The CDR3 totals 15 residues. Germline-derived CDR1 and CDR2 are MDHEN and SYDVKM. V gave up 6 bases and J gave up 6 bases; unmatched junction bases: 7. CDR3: CASSSRDRGFNEQFF. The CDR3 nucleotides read TGTGCCAGCAGCTCCCGGGACAGGGGGTTCAATGAGCAGTTCTTC. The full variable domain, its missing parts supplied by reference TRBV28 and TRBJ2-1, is DVKVTQSSRYLVKRTGEKVFLECVQDMDHENMFWYRQDPGLGLRLIYFSYDVKMKEKGDIPEGYSVSREKKERFSLILESASTNQTSMYLCASSSRDRGFNEQFFGPGTRLTVL.

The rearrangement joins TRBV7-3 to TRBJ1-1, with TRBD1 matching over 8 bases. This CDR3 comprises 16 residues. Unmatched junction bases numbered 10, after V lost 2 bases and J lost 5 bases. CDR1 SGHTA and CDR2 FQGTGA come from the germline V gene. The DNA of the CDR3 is TGTGCCAGCAGCTTAGGGCCAGGGGGCGGCGGTACTGAAGCTTTCTTT. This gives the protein CASSLGPGGGGTEAFF.

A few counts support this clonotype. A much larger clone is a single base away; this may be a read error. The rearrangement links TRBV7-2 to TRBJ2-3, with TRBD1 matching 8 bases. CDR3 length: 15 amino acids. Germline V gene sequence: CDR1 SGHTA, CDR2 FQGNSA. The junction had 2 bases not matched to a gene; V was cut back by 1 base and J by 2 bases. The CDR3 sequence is CASSLEGQDTDTQYF. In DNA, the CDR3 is TGTGCCAGCAGCTTAGAGGGACAGGACACAGATACGCAGTATTTT.